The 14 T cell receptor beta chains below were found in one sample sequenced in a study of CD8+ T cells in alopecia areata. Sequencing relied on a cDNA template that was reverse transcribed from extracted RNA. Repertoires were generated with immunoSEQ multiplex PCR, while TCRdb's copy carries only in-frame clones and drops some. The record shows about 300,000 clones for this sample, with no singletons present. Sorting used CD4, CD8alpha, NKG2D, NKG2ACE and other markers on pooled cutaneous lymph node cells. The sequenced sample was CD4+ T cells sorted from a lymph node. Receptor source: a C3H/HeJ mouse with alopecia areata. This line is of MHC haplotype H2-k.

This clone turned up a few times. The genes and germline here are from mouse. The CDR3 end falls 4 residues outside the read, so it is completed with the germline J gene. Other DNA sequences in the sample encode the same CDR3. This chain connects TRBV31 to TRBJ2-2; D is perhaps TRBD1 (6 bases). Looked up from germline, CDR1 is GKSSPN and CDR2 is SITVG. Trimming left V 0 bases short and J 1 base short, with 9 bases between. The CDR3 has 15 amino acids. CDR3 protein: CAWSLARGNTGQLYF. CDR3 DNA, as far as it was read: TGTGCCTGGAGTCTAGCCAGGGGAAACACCGGG.

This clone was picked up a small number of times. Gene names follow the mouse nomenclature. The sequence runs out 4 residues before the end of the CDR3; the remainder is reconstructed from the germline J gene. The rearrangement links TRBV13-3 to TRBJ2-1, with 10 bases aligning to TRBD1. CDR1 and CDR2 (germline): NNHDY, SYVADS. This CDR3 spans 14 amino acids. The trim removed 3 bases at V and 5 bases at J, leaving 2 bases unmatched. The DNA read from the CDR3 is TGTGCCAGCAGTGGAGGGACAGGGGATGCT. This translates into CASSGGTGDA. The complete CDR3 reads CASSGGTGDAEQFF.

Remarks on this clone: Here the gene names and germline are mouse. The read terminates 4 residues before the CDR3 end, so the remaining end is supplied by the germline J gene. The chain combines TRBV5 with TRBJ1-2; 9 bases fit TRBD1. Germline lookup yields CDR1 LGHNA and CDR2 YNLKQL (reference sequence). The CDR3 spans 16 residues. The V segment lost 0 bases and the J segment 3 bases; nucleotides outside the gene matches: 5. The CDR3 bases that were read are TGTGCCAGCAGCCAAGAGGCGGACAGGGGTGACTCC. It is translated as CASSQEADRGDS. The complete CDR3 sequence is CASSQEADRGDSDYTF.

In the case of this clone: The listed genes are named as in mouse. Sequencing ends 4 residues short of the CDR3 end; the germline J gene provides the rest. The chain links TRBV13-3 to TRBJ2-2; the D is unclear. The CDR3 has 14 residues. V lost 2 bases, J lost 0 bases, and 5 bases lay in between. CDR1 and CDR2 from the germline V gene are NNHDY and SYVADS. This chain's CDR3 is CASSETANTGQLYF. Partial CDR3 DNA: TGTGCCAGCAGTGAAACAGCAAACACCGGG.

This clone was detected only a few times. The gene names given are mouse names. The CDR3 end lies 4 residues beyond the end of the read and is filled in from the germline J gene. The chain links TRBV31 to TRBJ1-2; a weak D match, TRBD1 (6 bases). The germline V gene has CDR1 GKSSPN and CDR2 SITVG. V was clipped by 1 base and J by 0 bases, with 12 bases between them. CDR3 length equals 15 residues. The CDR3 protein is CAWSPRDNANSDYTF. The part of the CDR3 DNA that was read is TGTGCCTGGAGTCCCCGGGACAATGCAAACTCC.

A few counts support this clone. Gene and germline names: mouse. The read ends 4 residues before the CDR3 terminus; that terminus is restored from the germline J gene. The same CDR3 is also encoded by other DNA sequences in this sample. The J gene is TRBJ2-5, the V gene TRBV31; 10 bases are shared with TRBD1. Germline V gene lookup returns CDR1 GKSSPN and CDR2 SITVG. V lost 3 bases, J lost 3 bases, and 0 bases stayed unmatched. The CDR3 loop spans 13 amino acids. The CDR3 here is CAWRDRGQDTQYF. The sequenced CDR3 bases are TGTGCCTGGAGGGACAGGGGGCAAGAC.

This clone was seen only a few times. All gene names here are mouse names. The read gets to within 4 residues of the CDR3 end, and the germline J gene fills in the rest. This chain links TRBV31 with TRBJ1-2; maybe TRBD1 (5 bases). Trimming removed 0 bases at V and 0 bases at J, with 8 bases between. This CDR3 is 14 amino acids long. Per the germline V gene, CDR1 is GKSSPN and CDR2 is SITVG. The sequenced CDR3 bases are TGTGCCTGGAGTCTAGGGGAGGCAAACTCC. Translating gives CAWSLGEANS. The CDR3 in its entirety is CAWSLGEANSDYTF.

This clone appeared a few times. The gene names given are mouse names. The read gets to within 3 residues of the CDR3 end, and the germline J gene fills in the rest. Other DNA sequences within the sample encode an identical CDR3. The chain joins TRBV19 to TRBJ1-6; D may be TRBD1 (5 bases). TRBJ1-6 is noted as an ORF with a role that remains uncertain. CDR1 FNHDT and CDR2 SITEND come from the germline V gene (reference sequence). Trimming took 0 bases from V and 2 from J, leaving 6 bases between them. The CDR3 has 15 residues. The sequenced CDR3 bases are TGTGCCAGCAGTATAGGAGGGGCCTATAATTCGCCC. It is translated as CASSIGGAYNSP. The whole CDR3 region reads CASSIGGAYNSPLYF.

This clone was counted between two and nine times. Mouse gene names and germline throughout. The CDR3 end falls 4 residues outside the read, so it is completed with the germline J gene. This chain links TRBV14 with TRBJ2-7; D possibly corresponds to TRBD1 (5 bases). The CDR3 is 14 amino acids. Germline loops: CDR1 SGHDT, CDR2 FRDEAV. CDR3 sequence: CASSLRTFSYEQYF. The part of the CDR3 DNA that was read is TGTGCCAGCAGTTTAAGGACATTCTCTTAT.

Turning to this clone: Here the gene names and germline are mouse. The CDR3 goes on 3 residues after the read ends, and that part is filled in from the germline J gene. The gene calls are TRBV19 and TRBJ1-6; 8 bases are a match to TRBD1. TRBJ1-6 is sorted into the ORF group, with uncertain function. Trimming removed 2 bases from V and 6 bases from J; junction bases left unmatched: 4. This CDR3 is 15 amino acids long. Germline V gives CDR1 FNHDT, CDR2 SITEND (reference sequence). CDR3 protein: CASSIGDRFNSPLYF. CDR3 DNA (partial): TGTGCCAGCAGTATCGGGGACAGGTTTAATTCGCCC.

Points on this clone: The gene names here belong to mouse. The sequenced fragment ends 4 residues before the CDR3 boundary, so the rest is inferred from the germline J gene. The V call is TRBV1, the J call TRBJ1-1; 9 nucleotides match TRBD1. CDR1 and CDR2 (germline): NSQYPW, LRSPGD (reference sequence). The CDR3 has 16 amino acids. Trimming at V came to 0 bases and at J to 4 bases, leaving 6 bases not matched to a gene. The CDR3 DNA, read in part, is TGCACCTGCAGTGCAGATGAGGGACAGGGTCGCACA. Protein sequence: CTCSADEGQGRT. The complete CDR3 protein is CTCSADEGQGRTEVFF.

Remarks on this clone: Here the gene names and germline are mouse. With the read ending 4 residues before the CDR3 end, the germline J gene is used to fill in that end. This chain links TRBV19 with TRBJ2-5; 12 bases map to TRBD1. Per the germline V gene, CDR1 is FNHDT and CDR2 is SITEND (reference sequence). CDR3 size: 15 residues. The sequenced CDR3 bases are TGTGCCAGCAGGTGGGGGACAGGGGGCGAGGAC. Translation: CASRWGTGGED. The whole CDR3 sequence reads CASRWGTGGEDTQYF.

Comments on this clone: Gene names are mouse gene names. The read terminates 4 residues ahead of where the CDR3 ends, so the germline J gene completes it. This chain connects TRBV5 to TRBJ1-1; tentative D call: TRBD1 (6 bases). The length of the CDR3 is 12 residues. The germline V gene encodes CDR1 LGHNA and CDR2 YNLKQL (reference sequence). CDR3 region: CASSRDRTEVFF. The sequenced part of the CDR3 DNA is TGTGCCAGCAGCCGCGACAGGACA.

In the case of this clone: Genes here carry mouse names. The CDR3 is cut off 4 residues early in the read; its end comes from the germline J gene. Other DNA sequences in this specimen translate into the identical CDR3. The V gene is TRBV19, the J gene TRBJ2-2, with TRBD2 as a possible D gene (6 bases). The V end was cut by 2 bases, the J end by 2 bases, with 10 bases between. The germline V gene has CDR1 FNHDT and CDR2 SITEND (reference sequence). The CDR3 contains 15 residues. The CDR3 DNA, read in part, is TGTGCCAGCAGTATTGGGCTGGGGAACACCGGG. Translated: CASSIGLGNTG. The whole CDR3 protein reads CASSIGLGNTGQLYF.